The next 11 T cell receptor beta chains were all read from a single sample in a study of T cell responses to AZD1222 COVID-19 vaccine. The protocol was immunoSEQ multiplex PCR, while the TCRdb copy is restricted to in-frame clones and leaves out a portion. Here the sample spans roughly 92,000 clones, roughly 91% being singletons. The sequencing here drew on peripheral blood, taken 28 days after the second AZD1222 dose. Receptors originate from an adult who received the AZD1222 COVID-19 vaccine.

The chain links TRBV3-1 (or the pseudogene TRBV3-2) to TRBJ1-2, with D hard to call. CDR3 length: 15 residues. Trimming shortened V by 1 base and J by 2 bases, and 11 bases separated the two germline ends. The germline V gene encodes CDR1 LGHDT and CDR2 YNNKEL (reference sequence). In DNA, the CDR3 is TGTGCCAGCAGCCAAGGAGAGACCCAGAACTATGGCTACACCTTC. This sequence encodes CASSQGETQNYGYTF.

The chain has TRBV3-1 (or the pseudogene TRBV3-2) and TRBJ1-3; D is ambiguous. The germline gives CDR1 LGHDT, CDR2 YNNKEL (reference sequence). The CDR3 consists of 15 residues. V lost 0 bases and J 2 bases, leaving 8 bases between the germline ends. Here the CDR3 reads CASSQDQGPGNTIYF. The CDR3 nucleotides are TGTGCCAGCAGCCAAGATCAAGGTCCTGGAAACACCATATATTTT.

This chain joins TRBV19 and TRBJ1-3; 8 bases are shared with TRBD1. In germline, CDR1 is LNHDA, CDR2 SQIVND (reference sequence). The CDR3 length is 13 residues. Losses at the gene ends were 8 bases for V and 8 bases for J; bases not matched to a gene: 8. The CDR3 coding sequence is TGTGCCAGTGGGCGGACAGGGTTCTACACCATATATTTT. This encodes CASGRTGFYTIYF.

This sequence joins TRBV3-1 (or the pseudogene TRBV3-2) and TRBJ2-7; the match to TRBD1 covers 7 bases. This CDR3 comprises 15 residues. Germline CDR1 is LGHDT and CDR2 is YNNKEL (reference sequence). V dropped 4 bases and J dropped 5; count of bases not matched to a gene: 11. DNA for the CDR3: TGTGCCAGCAGCCGAATGGACAGGTCCCTCCACGAGCAGTACTTC. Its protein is CASSRMDRSLHEQYF.

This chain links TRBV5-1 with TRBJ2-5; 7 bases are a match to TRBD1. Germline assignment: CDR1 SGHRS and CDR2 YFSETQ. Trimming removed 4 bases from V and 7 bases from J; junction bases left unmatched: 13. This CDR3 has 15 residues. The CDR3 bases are TGCGCCAGCAGCGCATCGACAGGGACAGTTAGGACCCAGTACTTC. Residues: CASSASTGTVRTQYF.

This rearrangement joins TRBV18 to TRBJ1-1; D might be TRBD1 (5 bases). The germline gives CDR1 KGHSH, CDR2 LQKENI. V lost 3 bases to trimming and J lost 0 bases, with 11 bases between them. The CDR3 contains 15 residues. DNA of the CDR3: TGTGCCAGCTCACCGCTCCGACAGATGAACACTGAAGCTTTCTTT. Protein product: CASSPLRQMNTEAFF.

The CDR3 coding sequence is TGTGCCAGCAGTAAACTTCAGGGGGGATTGAACACTGAAGCTTTCTTT. Translating gives CASSKLQGGLNTEAFF. This chain links TRBV27 with TRBJ1-1; 7 nucleotides align to TRBD1. Germline V gene data show CDR1 as MNHEY and CDR2 as SMNVEV (reference sequence). This CDR3 has 16 residues. J was trimmed by 0 bases and V by 5 bases; bases with no gene match: 9.

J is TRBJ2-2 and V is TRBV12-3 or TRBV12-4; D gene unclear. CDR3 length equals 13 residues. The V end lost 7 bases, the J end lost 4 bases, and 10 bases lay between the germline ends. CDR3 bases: TGTGCCAGCAACTACGTAGGCACCGGGGAGCTGTTTTTT. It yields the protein CASNYVGTGELFF.

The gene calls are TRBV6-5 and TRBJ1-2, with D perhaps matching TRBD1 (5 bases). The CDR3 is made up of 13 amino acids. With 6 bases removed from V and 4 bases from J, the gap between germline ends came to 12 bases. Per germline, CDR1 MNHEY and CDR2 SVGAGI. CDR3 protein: CASRGGESYGYTF. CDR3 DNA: TGTGCCAGCAGGGGAGGGGAGAGCTATGGCTACACCTTC.

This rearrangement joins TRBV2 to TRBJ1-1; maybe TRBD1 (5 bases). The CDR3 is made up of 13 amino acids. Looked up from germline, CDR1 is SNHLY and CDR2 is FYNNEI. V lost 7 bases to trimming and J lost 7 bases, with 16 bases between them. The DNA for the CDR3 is TGTGCCAGCACCGATGAGAAGGGGCATGAAGCTTTCTTT. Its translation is CASTDEKGHEAFF.

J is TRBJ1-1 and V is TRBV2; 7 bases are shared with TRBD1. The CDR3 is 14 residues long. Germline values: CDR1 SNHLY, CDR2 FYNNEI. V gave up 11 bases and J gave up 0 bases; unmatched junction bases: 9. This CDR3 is CAGRRQGLNTEAFF. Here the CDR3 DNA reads TGTGCCGGTAGGCGACAGGGATTGAACACTGAAGCTTTCTTT.